This T cell receptor (beta chain) was obtained from a study of shared clonotypes between healthy human individuals. General study results and limits: Among the subsets, naive ones generally showed larger estimated richness than memory ones. The expectation was that sequencing depth would affect clonotype sharing among donors. Although depth was large, rarefaction showed that sequencing of the sorted subsets was incomplete.

A word on this clone: Its cognate antigen is unknown.

Germline CDR1 reads SGHTA; CDR2 reads FQGTGA. The CDR3 extends over 15 amino acids. V lost 2 bases and J 2 bases, leaving 11 bases between the germline ends. Splitting of each subset's genomic DNA was done evenly across several immunoSEQ plates. TCRdb's copy holds only in-frame clones and misses some; the assay was immunoSEQ multiplex PCR. Among millions of clones, approximately 95% were seen once, and the ten largest hold about 0.37%. The material sequenced was naive CD4+ T cells from PBMCs. The sample's subset: CD45RA+ positively selected. The chain recombines TRBV7-3 with TRBJ2-3, with a tentative D call TRBD2 (6 bases). This receptor was obtained from a man aged 18 to 30 in good health. Some clones in this sample may be carry-over from other donors' samples. The CDR3 loop is CASSLGSGTTDTQYF. The CDR3, as DNA: TGTGCCAGCAGCTTAGGTAGCGGAACCACAGATACGCAGTATTTT.